The 13 T cell receptor beta chains reported below all come from one sample, sequenced in a study of regulatory T cells in long-lasting Graves disease. Time point indicated: persistent/refractory GD, antithyroid drugs over 5 years with positive TRAb. PBMC RNA served as the TCR library source. Arm-PCR with iRepertoire HTBI primers amplified the CDR3 regions for these TCR beta libraries. TCRdb independently ran MiXCR on the multiplex PCR reads; one entry per CDR3 protein. The sample has roughly 450,000 distinct CDR3 sequences; around a fifth are singletons. This sample comprised peripheral blood mononuclear cells (PBMCs), obtained when the disease was refractory, from a patient treated with antithyroid drugs. The receptors derive from a female donor with Graves disease.

The rearrangement links TRBV6-9 to TRBJ2-2; D is uncertain. The CDR3 loop spans 14 amino acids. Per the germline V gene, CDR1 is MNHGY and CDR2 is SVAAGI. Trimming took 3 bases from V and 4 from J, leaving 9 bases between them. CDR3 region: CASSYFQATGELFF. The CDR3 nucleotides read TGTGCCAGCAGTTACTTTCAGGCCACCGGGGAGCTGTTTTTT.

This clonotype was seen many times. The chain uses TRBV28 and TRBJ2-7; 8 nucleotides align to TRBD1. The ends lost 5 bases at V and 6 bases at J; junction bases unmatched: 6. The CDR3 loop spans 13 amino acids. The germline gives CDR1 MDHEN, CDR2 SYDVKM. The CDR3 spells CASSPATGVEQYF. The CDR3 nucleotides are TGTGCCAGCAGTCCGGCGACAGGGGTCGAGCAGTACTTC.

The genes are TRBV24-1 and TRBJ1-5; 10 nucleotides align to TRBD1. The CDR3 is 12 amino acids. The J segment lost 4 bases and the V segment lost 12 bases, leaving 2 bases of the junction unmatched. The germline V gene has CDR1 KGHDR and CDR2 SFDVKD. The CDR3 protein is CAAGQGNQPQHF. The DNA for the CDR3 is TGTGCCGCGGGACAGGGGAATCAGCCCCAGCATTTT.

In its sample, this clonotype was seen many times. This sequence joins TRBV20-1 and TRBJ1-1, with a tentative D call TRBD1 (5 bases). Looked up from germline, CDR1 is DFQATT and CDR2 is SNEGSKA (reference sequence). Trimming pared 7 bases from V and 0 bases from J, leaving 12 bases between. The CDR3 length is 13 residues. The CDR3 DNA follows: TGCAGTGTTCCGACAGCCGTGAACACTGAAGCTTTCTTT. Protein sequence: CSVPTAVNTEAFF.

CDR3 sequence (DNA): TGCAGTGCTAGGGAGCGGTCCCGCAATCAGCCCCAGCATTTT. Translating it yields CSARERSRNQPQHF. The chain links TRBV20-1 to TRBJ1-5; D gene ambiguous. Germline V gene lookup returns CDR1 DFQATT and CDR2 SNEGSKA (reference sequence). Trimming took off 3 bases at V and 2 bases at J, with 11 bases between the two ends. This CDR3 region has 14 residues.

This clonotype was detected many times. The chain has TRBV7-2 and TRBJ1-2, with D possibly being TRBD1 (5 bases). CDR3 length: 15 residues. Germline V gives CDR1 SGHTA, CDR2 FQGNSA. V dropped 4 bases and J dropped 2 bases, with 14 bases sitting between them. The CDR3 DNA sequence: TGTGCCAGCAGCTCGTACGGTACAGGAAACTATGGCTACACCTTC. This gives the protein CASSSYGTGNYGYTF.

This clonotype was counted at least ten times. CDR3 in amino acids: CASSPSPEYYLPQRGTGDTEAFF. The CDR3, as DNA: TGTGCCAGCAGTCCGTCCCCCGAGTACTATTTACCCCAAAGAGGGACAGGAGACACTGAAGCTTTCTTT. The chain recombines TRBV28 with TRBJ1-1; 8 bases are shared with TRBD1. This CDR3 is built from 23 residues. Germline values: CDR1 MDHEN, CDR2 SYDVKM. The V and J ends lost 5 bases and 3 bases, in that order; junction bases with no gene match: 32.

The V and J genes are TRBV6-1 and TRBJ1-1, with a possible D match to TRBD1 (5 bases). V shed 6 bases and J shed 7 bases, with 15 bases lying between them. CDR1 and CDR2 (germline): MNHNS, SASEGT. The CDR3 loop spans 13 amino acids. CDR3 loop: CASSSARGVEAFF. CDR3 nucleotides: TGTGCCAGCAGCTCGGCCCGGGGGGTTGAAGCTTTCTTT.

The sample holds many counts of this clonotype. CDR3 coding DNA: TGTGCCAGCAGCTTTACCGGGACAGGGTCCTACGAGCAGTACTTC. Translating it yields CASSFTGTGSYEQYF. The chain carries TRBV7-2 and TRBJ2-7; 9 bases map to TRBD1. Germline CDR1 reads SGHTA; CDR2 reads FQGNSA. There are 15 residues in the CDR3. Germline trimming cut 3 bases from V and 1 base from J; bases unmatched to any gene: 4.

Only a few counts were recorded for this clonotype. This chain uses TRBV19 with TRBJ1-1; tentatively, D is TRBD1 (5 bases). Between the trimmed V and J ends, which lost 7 bases and 1 base, there was a span of 22 bases. The CDR3 loop spans 17 amino acids. Germline values: CDR1 LNHDA, CDR2 SQIVND (reference sequence). The CDR3 region is CASTPYGGEPSNTEAFF. CDR3 nucleotides: TGTGCCAGTACCCCTTATGGAGGGGAGCCTTCGAACACTGAAGCTTTCTTT.

The V gene is TRBV20-1, the J gene TRBJ1-2; D remains ambiguous. With 7 bases removed from V and 4 bases from J, the gap between germline ends came to 16 bases. CDR3 length: 13 amino acids. CDR1 and CDR2 from the germline V gene are DFQATT and SNEGSKA (reference sequence). This CDR3 reads CSGVDYSIYGYTF. The CDR3 nucleotides are TGCAGTGGGGTCGACTATTCCATCTATGGCTACACCTTC.

The rearrangement joins TRBV30 to TRBJ1-5, with D uncertain. The CDR3 runs to 13 residues. Germline CDR1 GTSNPN, CDR2 SVGIG (reference sequence). V dropped 2 bases and J dropped 4 bases, with 9 bases sitting between them. The CDR3: CAWSQDGNQPQHF. The CDR3 DNA sequence: TGTGCCTGGAGTCAGGACGGAAATCAGCCCCAGCATTTT.

This clonotype was seen repeatedly, ten times or more. The V and J genes are TRBV28 and TRBJ2-2; the D gene could be TRBD1 or TRBD2 (6 bases each). The V end was cut by 6 bases, the J end by 4 bases, with 15 bases between. Germline CDR1 is MDHEN and CDR2 is SYDVKM. This CDR3 is built from 15 residues. Here the CDR3 reads CASRSTGTGTGELFF. Here the CDR3 DNA reads TGTGCCAGCAGATCTACAGGGACTGGCACCGGGGAGCTGTTTTTT. Using reference TRBV28 and TRBJ2-2 for the parts outside the CDR3, the full variable domain is DVKVTQSSRYLVKRTGEKVFLECVQDMDHENMFWYRQDPGLGLRLIYFSYDVKMKEKGDIPEGYSVSREKKERFSLILESASTNQTSMYLCASRSTGTGTGELFFGEGSRLTVL.